The rows below give T cell receptor beta chains drawn from one sample of a study of T-cell memory formation after mild COVID-19. MiXCR, run by TCRdb on the 5' RACE reads, gives a single entry per CDR3 protein. The sample has approximately 180,000 distinct CDR3 sequences; 16% are singletons. The material sequenced was PBMCs or a T cell subset sorted from them (not recorded which). These receptors were collected from an adult woman who had mild COVID-19 (a few samples of this study predate the infection). Cell type and time point are not known. CDR3s include the opening cysteine and the closing phenylalanine or tryptophan. The order of the fields is CDR3 DNA, CDR3 protein, V gene, CDR3 length, J gene, D gene, clone size. A D gene is named only where the DNA matches it firmly. Clone size is not always given. Where it is, it says once, few, many or a class for expanded clones.

TGTGCCAGCGGCCGACAGGTTTGGGGTGAAAAACTGTTTTTT	CASGRQVWGEKLFF	TRBV6-1	14	TRBJ1-4	.	.
TGTGCCAGCACCGCGACGACAGATACGCAGTATTTT	CASTATTDTQYF	TRBV5-4	12	TRBJ2-3	.	.
TGTGCCAGCAGCCCCGCTTGGGCGCAAGATACGCAGTATTTT	CASSPAWAQDTQYF	TRBV7-2	14	TRBJ2-3	.	few
TGTGCCAGCAGTTACGGTGGGGTCGGCAATGAGCAGTTCTTC	CASSYGGVGNEQFF	TRBV6-5	14	TRBJ2-1	.	few
TGCAGTGCTAGAGATCAGGTCGGAAGAGAGACCCAGTACTTC	CSARDQVGRETQYF	TRBV20-1	14	TRBJ2-5	.	.
TGTGCCAGCAAATCCCTGGGCTCTGACATAGATACGCAGTATTTT	CASKSLGSDIDTQYF	TRBV2	15	TRBJ2-3	.	.
TGTGCCAGCAGCCTAGGACAGTTGGCCGAGCAGTACTTC	CASSLGQLAEQYF	TRBV6-5	13	TRBJ2-7	.	many
TGCGCCAGCAGCACTGGACAGCAGCCCTTTAGCTACACCTTC	CASSTGQQPFSYTF	TRBV5-1	14	TRBJ1-2	.	few
TGTGCCATCAGTTACAGTGGAAGCTCCTACGAGCAGTACTTC	CAISYSGSSYEQYF	TRBV10-3	14	TRBJ2-7	.	many
TGCGCCAGCGGGGGAAATGAGCAGTTCTTC	CASGGNEQFF	TRBV4-3	10	TRBJ2-1	.	.
TGCAGCGCCCGGTTTCCTGGGGCAGATACGCAGTATTTT	CSARFPGADTQYF	TRBV29-1	13	TRBJ2-3	.	.
TGCGCCAGCAGCCAAGCGGGTTTGGAGCAGGGGGACTACGAGCAGTACTTC	CASSQAGLEQGDYEQYF	TRBV4-1	17	TRBJ2-7	TRBD1	.
TGTGCCAGCAGTTGGACAGAGAACACTGAAGCTTTCTTT	CASSWTENTEAFF	TRBV12-3/TRBV12-4	13	TRBJ1-1	.	.
TGTGCCTGGAGCGGGGGGACATCTTCCTACAATGAGCAGTTCTTC	CAWSGGTSSYNEQFF	TRBV30	15	TRBJ2-1	.	few
TGTGCCAGCAGCTTAGATACTACACTAGGGGAGTACTTC	CASSLDTTLGEYF	TRBV11-3	13	TRBJ2-4	.	once
TGTGCCAGCAGCTTAACCGGGCGGGACACTGAAGCTTTCTTT	CASSLTGRDTEAFF	TRBV7-3	14	TRBJ1-1	.	.
TGCGGCAGCTCCATGGTCGTCCACAGGACTAGACATAACCAAGAGACCCAGTACTTC	CGSSMVVHRTRHNQETQYF	TRBV5-1	19	TRBJ2-5	TRBD2	.
TGTGCCAGCAGCTTAGGGAAACCGCAGTACTTC	CASSLGKPQYF	TRBV12-3/TRBV12-4	11	TRBJ2-7	.	few
TGCAGCGTTGAAAGCGCGGGAGCCCGACAAGAGACCCAGTACTTC	CSVESAGARQETQYF	TRBV29-1	15	TRBJ2-5	TRBD2	many
TGTGCCAGCAGTTTGTACTCTAGCACAGATACGCAGTATTTT	CASSLYSSTDTQYF	TRBV12-3/TRBV12-4	14	TRBJ2-3	.	few
TGCGCCAGCAGCTGGGGACAGGGGGATCGAAATGAGCAGTTCTTC	CASSWGQGDRNEQFF	TRBV5-1	15	TRBJ2-1	TRBD1	few
TGCAGTGCGTCGACTAGCAACACAGATACGCAGTATTTT	CSASTSNTDTQYF	TRBV20-1	13	TRBJ2-3	TRBD2	.
TGCAGTGCTAGCGGGACAGCTGACTACGAGCAGTACTTC	CSASGTADYEQYF	TRBV20-1	13	TRBJ2-7	TRBD1	many
TGTGCCAGCAGCCGTAGACAGGGGGGCTCCTACGAGCAGTACTTC	CASSRRQGGSYEQYF	TRBV5-4	15	TRBJ2-7	TRBD1	few
TGCGCCAGCAGCTTGGGGGCAGTTAGTTCTACCCAGTACTTC	CASSLGAVSSTQYF	TRBV5-1	14	TRBJ2-5	.	few
TGTGCCAGCAGTTTAGCGCTCGGGGAGCGAAACATTCAGTACTTC	CASSLALGERNIQYF	TRBV12-3/TRBV12-4	15	TRBJ2-4	.	.
TGCAGTGCTGTAAGGACGTACCGCGAAAAACTGTTTTTT	CSAVRTYREKLFF	TRBV20-1	13	TRBJ1-4	.	.
TGTGCCAGCAAGGGGCTAGCCAAGAATGAGCAGTTCTTC	CASKGLAKNEQFF	TRBV6-2/TRBV6-3	13	TRBJ2-1	.	.
TGCAGTGCACACCGGACGCCCGCGGCTTTCTTT	CSAHRTPAAFF	TRBV20-1	11	TRBJ1-1	.	.
TGTGCCAGCACGCTGGGCGCCCGCTACGAGCAGTACTTC	CASTLGARYEQYF	TRBV12-3/TRBV12-4	13	TRBJ2-7	.	.
TGTGCCAGCAGCCAAGATACGGGACGTTACGAGCAGTACTTC	CASSQDTGRYEQYF	TRBV4-2	14	TRBJ2-7	.	few
TGTGCCACCAGCAGACCCCCGCGGGGCGGGGGGAGATCAGATACGCAGTATTTT	CATSRPPRGGGRSDTQYF	TRBV15	18	TRBJ2-3	TRBD2	few
TGCAGTGCTGCGTGGGTTTCAGGTGTCAATGAGCAGTTCTTC	CSAAWVSGVNEQFF	TRBV20-1	14	TRBJ2-1	.	many
TGTGCCATCTCTAGCGGGGGCACCTACGAGCAGTACTTC	CAISSGGTYEQYF	TRBV10-3	13	TRBJ2-7	TRBD2	.
TGCAGTGCTAGAGATGCTATGACAGGGGGCATCAACACTGAAGCTTTCTTT	CSARDAMTGGINTEAFF	TRBV20-1	17	TRBJ1-1	TRBD1	.